These T cell receptor beta chains were read from a single sample in a study of control samples from healthy donors and cancer patients. The protocol was immunoSEQ multiplex PCR, while the TCRdb copy is restricted to in-frame clones and leaves out a portion. Of tens of thousands of clones in the sample, about 87% were seen once. The sequenced sample consisted of PBMCs. Receptors originate from a woman aged 55-70 years with head and neck cancer. The CDR3 runs from the conserved cysteine through the conserved F or W. D genes are given only for firm matches. The size field is filled for only some rows; it gives once, few, many or a size class.

NA,TRBV28,TRBD1,TRBJ2-7,CASSPRTGVFHEQYF,TGTGCCAGCAGCCCTCGGACAGGGGTGTTCCACGAGCAGTACTTC
NA,TRBV5-4,TRBD1,TRBJ2-7,CASSSEKRTGTYEQYF,TGTGCCAGCAGCTCCGAGAAAAGGACAGGGACCTACGAGCAGTACTTC
NA,TRBV5-5,TRBD1,TRBJ2-5,CASSLEVTGRKETQYF,TGTGCCAGCAGCTTGGAAGTGACAGGGCGCAAAGAGACCCAGTACTTC
NA,TRBV6-5,TRBD2,TRBJ2-5,CASGTVREGETQYF,TGTGCCAGCGGTACGGTTCGGGAGGGAGAGACCCAGTACTTC
NA,TRBV24-1,NA,TRBJ2-1,CATSVSGINEQFF,TGTGCCACCAGTGTATCGGGGATCAATGAGCAGTTCTTC
NA,TRBV11-2,NA,TRBJ1-4,CASSYRNEKLFF,TGTGCCAGCAGCTACAGGAATGAAAAACTGTTTTTT
NA,TRBV5-4,TRBD2,TRBJ2-7,CASSLAGASGRGKQYF,TGTGCCAGCAGCTTGGCCGGGGCTAGCGGGAGGGGAAAGCAGTACTTC
NA,TRBV19,NA,TRBJ2-3,CASSPGTSVDTQYF,TGTGCCAGTAGCCCCGGGACGTCAGTGGATACGCAGTATTTT
NA,TRBV30,TRBD2,TRBJ2-5,CALTTGGETQYF,TGTGCCTTGACGACCGGGGGGGAGACCCAGTACTTC
few,TRBV3-1/TRBV3-2,TRBD2,TRBJ2-1,CASSRRTSGSYNEQFF,TGTGCCAGCAGCCGCCGGACTAGCGGCTCCTACAATGAGCAGTTCTTC
NA,TRBV7-9,NA,TRBJ2-7,CASSPLAATYEQYF,TGTGCCAGCAGCCCCCTCGCCGCCACCTACGAGCAGTACTTC
NA,TRBV4-3,NA,TRBJ2-1,CASSQDHRVNEQFF,TGCGCCAGCAGCCAAGATCACAGGGTGAATGAGCAGTTCTTC
NA,TRBV4-2,NA,TRBJ2-2,CASSQNPRENTGELFF,TGTGCCAGCAGCCAGAACCCCCGGGAAAACACCGGGGAGCTGTTTTTT
NA,TRBV7-2,NA,TRBJ1-2,CASSLGVSVDGYTF,TGTGCCAGCAGCTTAGGGGTCTCAGTTGACGGCTACACCTTC
NA,TRBV24-1,TRBD1,TRBJ1-5,CAPTTGGYNQPQHF,TGTGCCCCAACTACAGGGGGCTACAATCAGCCCCAGCATTTT
NA,TRBV2,NA,TRBJ2-7,CASKVGPNFYEQYF,TGTGCCAGCAAAGTGGGACCGAACTTCTACGAGCAGTACTTC
NA,TRBV7-2,NA,TRBJ2-5,CASSLVATETQYF,TGTGCCAGCAGCTTAGTAGCGACTGAGACCCAGTACTTC
few,TRBV7-2,NA,TRBJ1-3,CASSPRGWSGNTIYF,TGTGCCAGCAGCCCCCGAGGGTGGTCTGGAAACACCATATATTTT
NA,TRBV7-2,NA,TRBJ1-5,CASSFSQGSNQPQHF,TGTGCCAGCAGCTTCAGTCAGGGGAGCAATCAGCCCCAGCATTTT
NA,TRBV4-2,TRBD1,TRBJ2-2,CASSQPTQGPTGELFF,TGTGCCAGCAGCCAACCTACACAGGGGCCCACCGGGGAGCTGTTTTTT
NA,TRBV7-2,NA,TRBJ2-7,CASSLGPGSRRAAYEQYF,TGTGCCAGCAGCTTAGGACCGGGTAGTCGGCGGGCCGCCTACGAGCAGTACTTC
NA,TRBV27,TRBD1,TRBJ1-2,CASSLRGWDRGQKGYTF,TGTGCCAGCAGTTTAAGGGGGTGGGACAGGGGGCAGAAGGGCTACACCTTC
few,TRBV28,NA,TRBJ1-6,CASTSRGFSPLHF,TGTGCCAGCACCTCCCGGGGGTTTTCACCCCTCCACTTT
NA,TRBV5-5,TRBD2,TRBJ2-7,CASSSAPRTSGSSEQYF,TGTGCCAGCAGCTCGGCCCCCCGGACTAGCGGGAGCAGCGAGCAGTACTTC
NA,TRBV24-1,NA,TRBJ2-3,CATRDISTDTQYF,TGTGCCACCAGGGACATTAGCACAGATACGCAGTATTTT
NA,TRBV5-1,TRBD1,TRBJ1-2,CASSSGQGGYGYTF,TGCGCCAGCAGCTCGGGACAGGGAGGCTATGGCTACACCTTC
NA,TRBV7-9,NA,TRBJ2-3,CASSLHIPDTQYF,TGTGCCAGCAGCTTACATATTCCGGATACGCAGTATTTT
once,TRBV9,NA,TRBJ2-2,CASSGHTGELFF,TGTGCCAGCAGCGGGCACACCGGGGAGCTGTTTTTT
NA,TRBV11-3,TRBD2,TRBJ2-1,CASSLDLGLAGSNEQFF,TGTGCCAGCAGCTTAGATCTGGGACTAGCGGGATCCAATGAGCAGTTCTTC
NA,TRBV7-6,NA,TRBJ1-2,CASSLAGGYTF,TGTGCCAGCAGCTTAGCCGGGGGCTACACCTTC
NA,TRBV5-5,NA,TRBJ2-5,CASSFSAEETQYF,TGTGCCAGCAGCTTCTCGGCGGAAGAGACCCAGTACTTC
NA,TRBV27,TRBD2,TRBJ2-5,CASSPGLELQETQYF,TGTGCCAGCAGCCCGGGACTAGAATTGCAAGAGACCCAGTACTTC
NA,TRBV29-1,NA,TRBJ2-1,CSVEDMSRPPYNEQFF,TGCAGCGTTGAAGATATGTCTAGGCCCCCTTACAATGAGCAGTTCTTC
NA,TRBV9,NA,TRBJ2-3,CASSGPWSDTDTQYF,TGTGCCAGCAGTGGGCCTTGGTCGGACACAGATACGCAGTATTTT
NA,TRBV4-1,NA,TRBJ1-1,CASSQQAQLTEAFF,TGCGCCAGCAGCCAGCAGGCGCAGCTCACTGAAGCTTTCTTT
NA,TRBV18,TRBD1,TRBJ2-5,CASSPITGTGTQYF,TGTGCCAGCTCACCAATTACCGGGACAGGGACCCAGTACTTC
NA,TRBV6-2/TRBV6-3,NA,TRBJ1-1,CASSYSGENTEAFF,TGTGCCAGCAGTTACTCTGGCGAGAACACTGAAGCTTTCTTT
NA,TRBV5-1,TRBD2,TRBJ2-1,CASSPSLAGVANEQFF,TGCGCCAGCAGCCCATCCTTAGCGGGAGTCGCCAATGAGCAGTTCTTC
once,TRBV28,TRBD1,TRBJ2-7,CASSYAGDRGYEQYF,TGTGCCAGCAGCTATGCGGGGGACAGGGGCTACGAGCAGTACTTC
NA,TRBV11-2,NA,TRBJ2-5,CASSPNTVGVETQYF,TGTGCCAGCAGTCCAAACACAGTGGGGGTAGAGACCCAGTACTTC
NA,TRBV19,TRBD1,TRBJ1-2,CASSPLPTTGVARGYTF,TGTGCCAGTAGTCCCTTACCCACGACAGGGGTTGCGAGAGGCTACACCTTC
NA,TRBV6-5,NA,TRBJ2-7,CASRDTRGGEQYF,TGTGCCAGCAGGGACACCAGGGGTGGCGAGCAGTACTTC
few,TRBV25-1,NA,TRBJ2-2,CASSEYGLASDIGELFF,TGTGCCAGCAGTGAATATGGGTTAGCGTCCGATATCGGGGAGCTGTTTTTT
NA,TRBV4-2,NA,TRBJ2-1,CASSALHQYNEQFF,TGTGCCAGCAGTGCTCTCCACCAATACAATGAGCAGTTCTTC
NA,TRBV6-5,TRBD1,TRBJ2-7,CASSWDSYEQYF,TGTGCCAGCAGTTGGGACAGCTACGAGCAGTACTTC
NA,TRBV5-5,NA,TRBJ2-6,CASSLATLLGANVLTF,TGTGCCAGCAGCTTGGCCACACTGTTAGGGGCCAACGTCCTGACTTTC
NA,TRBV7-8,TRBD2,TRBJ2-3,CASSLGAGVTDTQYF,TGTGCCAGCAGCCTAGGAGCGGGAGTCACAGATACGCAGTATTTT
NA,TRBV7-9,TRBD1,TRBJ2-7,CASTDRMGQSYEQYF,TGTGCCAGTACAGACCGGATGGGACAGTCCTACGAGCAGTACTTC
NA,TRBV27,NA,TRBJ2-1,CASSRDYQSYNEQFF,TGTGCCAGCAGTCGCGACTATCAGTCCTACAATGAGCAGTTCTTC